This TCR beta chain was observed in a study of cytomegalovirus exposure and HLA in healthy donors. The PCR was carried out with 60 Vbeta primers and 13 Jbeta primers. Only in-frame clones appear in the TCRdb table, and some are missing; sequencing was by immunoSEQ multiplex PCR. The repertoire holds fewer than 120,000 clones, with about three quarters as singletons. The V end was cut by 2 bases, the J end by 5 bases, with 24 bases between. CDR3 length: 18 amino acids. The germline CDR1 and CDR2 sequences are SGHAT and FQDESV (reference sequence). In its sample, this clone was seen once. Its antigen remains unknown. The study's findings and limits: Researchers reported that a few CMV-associated chains were confirmed in vitro as CMV antigen-specific.

This TCR was recovered from a woman aged 55 to 70 in good health and CMV-seropositive. The specimen was PBMCs. The chain has TRBV11-1 and TRBJ2-5, with D maybe TRBD1 (7 bases). CDR3 loop: CASSLRFWGDSGRETQYF. The CDR3 DNA is TGTGCCAGCAGCTTACGTTTTTGGGGGGACAGTGGTCGGGAGACCCAGTACTTC.